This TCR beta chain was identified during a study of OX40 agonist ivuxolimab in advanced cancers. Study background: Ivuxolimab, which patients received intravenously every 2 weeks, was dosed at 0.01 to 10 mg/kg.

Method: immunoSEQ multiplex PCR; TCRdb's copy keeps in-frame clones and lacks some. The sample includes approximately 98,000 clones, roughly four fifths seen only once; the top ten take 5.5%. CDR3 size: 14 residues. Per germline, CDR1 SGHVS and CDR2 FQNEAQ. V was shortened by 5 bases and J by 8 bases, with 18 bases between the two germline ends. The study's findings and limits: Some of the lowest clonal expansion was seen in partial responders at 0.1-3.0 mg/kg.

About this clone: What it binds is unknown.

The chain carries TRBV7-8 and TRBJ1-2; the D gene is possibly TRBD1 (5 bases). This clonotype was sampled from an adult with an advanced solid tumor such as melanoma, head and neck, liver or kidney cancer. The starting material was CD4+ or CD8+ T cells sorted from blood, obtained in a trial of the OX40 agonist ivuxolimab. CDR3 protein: CASSPQGTPEGYTF. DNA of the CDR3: TGTGCCAGCAGCCCGCAAGGGACTCCCGAGGGCTACACCTTC.